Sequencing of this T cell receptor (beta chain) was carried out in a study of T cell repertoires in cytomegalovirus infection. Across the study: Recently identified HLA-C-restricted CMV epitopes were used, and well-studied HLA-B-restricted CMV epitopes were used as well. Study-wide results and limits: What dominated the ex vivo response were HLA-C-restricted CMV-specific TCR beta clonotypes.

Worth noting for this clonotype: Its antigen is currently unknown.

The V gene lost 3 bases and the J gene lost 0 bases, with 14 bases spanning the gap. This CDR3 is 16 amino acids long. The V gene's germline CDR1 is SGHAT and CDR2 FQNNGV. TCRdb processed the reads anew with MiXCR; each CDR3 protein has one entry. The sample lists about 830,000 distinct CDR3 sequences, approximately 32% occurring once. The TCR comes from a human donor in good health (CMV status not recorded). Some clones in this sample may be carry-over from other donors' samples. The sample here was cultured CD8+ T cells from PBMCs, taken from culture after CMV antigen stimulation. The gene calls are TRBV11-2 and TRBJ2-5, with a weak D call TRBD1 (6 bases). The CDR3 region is CASSFPNYRDQETQYF. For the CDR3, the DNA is TGTGCCAGCAGCTTCCCCAACTACAGGGACCAAGAGACCCAGTACTTC.